This TCR beta chain originates from a study of human T cells and chemical hapten exposure. Time point given: patch test 2, 6 weeks after DPC sensitization. The treatment is: therapeutic diphenylcyclopropenone sensitization with weekly scalp DPC. Blood draws preceded each patch test application. The authors extracted total RNA from unfractionated whole blood. V was shortened by 6 bases and J by 7 bases, with 15 bases between the two germline ends. The CDR3 length is 14 residues. Individual cDNA molecules (in the library) carried attached unique molecular identifiers. MiXCR, applied by TCRdb to the RACE reads, yields one record per CDR3 protein. This table has hundreds of thousands of distinct CDR3 sequences, over 6% appearing once.

The material was whole blood, obtained in connection with sensitization to the hapten diphenylcyclopropenone (DPC). The chain carries TRBV12-3 or TRBV12-4 and TRBJ2-2; D may match TRBD1 or TRBD2 (5 bases each). The source of this sequence is a young woman with alopecia areata. Some clones in this sample may be carry-over from other donors' samples. The CDR3 region has the DNA TGTGCCAGCAGCTCCGGGACCCCGTTCGGGGAGCTGTTTTTT. It specifies CASSSGTPFGELFF.